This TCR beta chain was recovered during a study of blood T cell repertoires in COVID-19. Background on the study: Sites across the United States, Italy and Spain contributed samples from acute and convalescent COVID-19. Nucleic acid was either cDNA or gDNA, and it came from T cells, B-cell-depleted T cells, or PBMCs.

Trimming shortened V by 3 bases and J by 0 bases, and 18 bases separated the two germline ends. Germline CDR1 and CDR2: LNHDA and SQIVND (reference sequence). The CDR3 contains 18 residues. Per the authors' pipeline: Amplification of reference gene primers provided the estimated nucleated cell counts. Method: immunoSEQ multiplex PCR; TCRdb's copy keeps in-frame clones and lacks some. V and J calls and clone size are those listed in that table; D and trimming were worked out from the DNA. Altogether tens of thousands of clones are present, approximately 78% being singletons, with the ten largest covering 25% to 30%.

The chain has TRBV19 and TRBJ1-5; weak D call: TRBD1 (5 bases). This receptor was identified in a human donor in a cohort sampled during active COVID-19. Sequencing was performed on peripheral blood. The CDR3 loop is CASSIPLGQIYSNQPQHF. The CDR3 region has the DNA TGTGCCAGTAGTATCCCCTTGGGGCAGATCTATAGCAATCAGCCCCAGCATTTT.